The T cell receptor beta chain under discussion was sequenced for a study of T cells in Graves' hyperthyroidism and ophthalmopathy. Study conclusions and caveats: With a median lead of approximately 6.4 months before onset, the model predicted ophthalmopathy.

Hyperthyroidism, newly diagnosed and lasting under 2 months, affected patients aged 18 to 65. Comment on this clonotype: Its antigen is still unknown.

Amplified regions were TCR beta CDR3 sequences from RNA transcripts. The TCR CDR3 was amplified in a first-round RT-PCR using the HTBI primer set. Using its own MiXCR run on the multiplex PCR reads, TCRdb lists one record per CDR3 protein. The table lists about 560,000 distinct CDR3 sequences, approximately 16% of them singletons. Germline CDR1 and CDR2: SGHAT and FQDESV (reference sequence). The V gene lost 6 bases and the J gene lost 3 bases, with 11 bases spanning the gap. CDR3 length: 13 residues. This sequence joins TRBV11-1 and TRBJ1-1; D is unresolved. Sequenced sample: blood. The receptor comes from a woman aged 18-30 years with Graves' hyperthyroidism. The CDR3 bases are TGTGCCAGCAGTCACCCGTCTTACACTGAAGCTTTCTTT. It is translated as CASSHPSYTEAFF. Together with reference TRBV11-1 and TRBJ1-1, the CDR3 gives the full variable domain: EAEVAQSPRYKITEKSQAVAFWCDPISGHATLYWYRQILGQGPELLVQFQDESVVDDSQLPKDRFSAERLKGVDSTLKIQPAELGDSAMYLCASSHPSYTEAFFGQGTRLTVV.